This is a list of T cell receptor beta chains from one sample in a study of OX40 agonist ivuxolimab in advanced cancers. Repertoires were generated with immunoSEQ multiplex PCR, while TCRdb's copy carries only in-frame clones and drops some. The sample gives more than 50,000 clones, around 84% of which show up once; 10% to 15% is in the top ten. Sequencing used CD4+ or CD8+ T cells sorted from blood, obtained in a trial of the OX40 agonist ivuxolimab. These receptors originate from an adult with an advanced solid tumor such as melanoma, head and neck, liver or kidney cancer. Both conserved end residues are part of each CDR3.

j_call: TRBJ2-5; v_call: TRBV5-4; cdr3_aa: CASSLWTGVTETQYF
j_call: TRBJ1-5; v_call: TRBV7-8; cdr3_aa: CASSLVAAGVNQPQHF
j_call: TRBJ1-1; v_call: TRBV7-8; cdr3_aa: CASSLNMGQGAGGTEAFF
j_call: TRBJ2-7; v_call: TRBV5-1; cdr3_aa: CASSLGGQGPSYEQYF
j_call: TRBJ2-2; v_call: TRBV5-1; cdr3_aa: CASSLDLGGNTGELFF
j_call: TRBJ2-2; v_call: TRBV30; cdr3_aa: CAWSVGGAGSGELFF
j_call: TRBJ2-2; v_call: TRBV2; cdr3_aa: CASLSLAGGLTGELFF
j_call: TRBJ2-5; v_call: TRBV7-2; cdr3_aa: CASSLAEGQETQYF
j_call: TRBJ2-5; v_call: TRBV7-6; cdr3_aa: CASSLPHNRLALGETQYF
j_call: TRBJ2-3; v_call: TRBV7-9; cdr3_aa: CASSLGLAGVSDTQYF
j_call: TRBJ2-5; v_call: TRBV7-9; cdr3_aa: CASSSTSGETQYF
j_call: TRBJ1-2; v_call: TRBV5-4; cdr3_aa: CASRATGTYGYTF
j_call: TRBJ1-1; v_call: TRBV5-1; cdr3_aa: CASSLVGQGDTEAFF
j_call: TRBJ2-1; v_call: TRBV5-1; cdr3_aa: CASSLALNNEQFF
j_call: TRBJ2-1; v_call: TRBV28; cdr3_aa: CASSLPKGARGNEQFF
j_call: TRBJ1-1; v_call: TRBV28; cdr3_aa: CASSLISVRNTEAFF
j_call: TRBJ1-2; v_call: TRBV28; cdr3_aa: CASSRPGQGNYGYTF
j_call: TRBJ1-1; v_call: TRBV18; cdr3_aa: CASSFIQRNTEAFF
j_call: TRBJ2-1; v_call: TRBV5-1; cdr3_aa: CASSLEPTSGSWYEQFF
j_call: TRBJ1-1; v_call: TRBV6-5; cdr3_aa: CASSEGNMNTEAFF
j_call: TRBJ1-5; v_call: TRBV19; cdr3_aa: CASSIREGGGANQPQHF
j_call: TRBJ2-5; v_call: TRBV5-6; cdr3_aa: CASSFSGSRETQYF
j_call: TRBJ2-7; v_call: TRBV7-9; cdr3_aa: CASSRSGKAYEQYF
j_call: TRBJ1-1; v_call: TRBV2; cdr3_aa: CASKKLGAGTEAFF
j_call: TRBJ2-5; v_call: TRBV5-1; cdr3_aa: CASSIQGMEETQYF
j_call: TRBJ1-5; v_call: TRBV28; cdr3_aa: CASSQWGANQPQHF
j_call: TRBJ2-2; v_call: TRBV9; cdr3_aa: CASSVGDQRTGELFF
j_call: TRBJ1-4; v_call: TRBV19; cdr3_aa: CASSTDYPRGKLFF
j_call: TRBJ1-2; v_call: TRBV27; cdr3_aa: CASSPHRGRSYGYTF
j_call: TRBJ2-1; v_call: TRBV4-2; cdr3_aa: CASRDSRDSYNEQFF
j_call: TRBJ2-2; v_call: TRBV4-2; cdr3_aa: CASSQWESGELFF
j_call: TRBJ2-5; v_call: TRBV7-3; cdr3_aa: CASSLVLAGVGETQYF
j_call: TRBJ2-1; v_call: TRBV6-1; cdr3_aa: CASSEASVTLKFF
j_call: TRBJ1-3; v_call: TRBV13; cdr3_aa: CASSPRQGLGNTIYF
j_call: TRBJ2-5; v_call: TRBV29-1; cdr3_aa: CSAPGLVGTQYF
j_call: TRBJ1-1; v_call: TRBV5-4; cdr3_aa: CASSLRDLNTEAFF
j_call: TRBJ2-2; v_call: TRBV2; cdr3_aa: CASRFTRTGELFF
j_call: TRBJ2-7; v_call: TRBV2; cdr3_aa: CAATRERPWAEQYF
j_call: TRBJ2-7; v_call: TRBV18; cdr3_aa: CASSPGLAGLEQYF
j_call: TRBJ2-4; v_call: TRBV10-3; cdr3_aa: CAISESMTSGSRRENIQYF